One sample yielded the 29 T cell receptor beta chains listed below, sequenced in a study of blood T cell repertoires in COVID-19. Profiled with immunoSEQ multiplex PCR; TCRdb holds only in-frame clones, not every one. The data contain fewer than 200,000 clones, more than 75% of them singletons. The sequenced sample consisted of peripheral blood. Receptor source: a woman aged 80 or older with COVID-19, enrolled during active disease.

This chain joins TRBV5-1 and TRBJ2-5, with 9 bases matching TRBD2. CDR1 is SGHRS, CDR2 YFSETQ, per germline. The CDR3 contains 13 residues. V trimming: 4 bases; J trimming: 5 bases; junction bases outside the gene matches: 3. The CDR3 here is CASSGAGGETQYF. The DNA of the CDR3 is TGCGCCAGCAGCGGTGCGGGAGGGGAGACCCAGTACTTC.

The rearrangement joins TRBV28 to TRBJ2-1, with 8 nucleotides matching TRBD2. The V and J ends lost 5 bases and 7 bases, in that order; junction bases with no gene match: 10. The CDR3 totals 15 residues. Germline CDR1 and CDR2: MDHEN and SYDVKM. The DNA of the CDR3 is TGTGCCAGCAGTGCCCTGACTAGCGTTAGGAATGAGCAGTTCTTC. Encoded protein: CASSALTSVRNEQFF.

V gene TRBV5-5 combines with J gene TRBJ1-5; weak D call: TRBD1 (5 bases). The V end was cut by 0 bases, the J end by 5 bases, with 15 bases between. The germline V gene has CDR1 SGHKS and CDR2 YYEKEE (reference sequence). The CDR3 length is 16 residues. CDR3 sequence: CASSLGAGGAYQPQHF. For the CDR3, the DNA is TGTGCCAGCAGCTTGGGGGCAGGCGGGGCCTATCAGCCCCAGCATTTT.

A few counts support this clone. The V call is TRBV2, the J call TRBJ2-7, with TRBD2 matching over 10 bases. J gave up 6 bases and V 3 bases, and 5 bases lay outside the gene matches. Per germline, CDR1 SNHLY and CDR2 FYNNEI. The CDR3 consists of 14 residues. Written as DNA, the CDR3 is TGTGCCAGCAGTGAGCTAGCGGGAGTTCGCGAGCAGTACTTC. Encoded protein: CASSELAGVREQYF.

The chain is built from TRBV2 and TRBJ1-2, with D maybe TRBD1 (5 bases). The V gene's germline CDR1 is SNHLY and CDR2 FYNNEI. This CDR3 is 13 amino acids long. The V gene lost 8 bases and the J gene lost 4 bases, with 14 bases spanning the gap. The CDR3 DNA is TGTGCCAGCGCAAGGGGTCTGGGCTATGGCTACACCTTC. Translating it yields CASARGLGYGYTF.

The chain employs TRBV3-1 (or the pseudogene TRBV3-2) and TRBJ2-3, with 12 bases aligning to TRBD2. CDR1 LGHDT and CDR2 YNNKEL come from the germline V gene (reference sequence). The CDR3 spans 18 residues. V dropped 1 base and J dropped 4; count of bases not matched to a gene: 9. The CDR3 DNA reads TGTGCCAGCAGCCAAGTTTTCGGGCTAGCGGGAGGGCCAGATACGCAGTATTTT. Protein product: CASSQVFGLAGGPDTQYF.

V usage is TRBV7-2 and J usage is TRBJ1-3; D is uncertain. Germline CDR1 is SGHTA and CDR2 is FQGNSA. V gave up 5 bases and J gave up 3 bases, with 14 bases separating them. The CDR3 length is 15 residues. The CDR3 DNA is TGTGCCAGCAGCGCCCGGCCCCGGGGTGGAAACACCATATATTTT. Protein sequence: CASSARPRGGNTIYF.

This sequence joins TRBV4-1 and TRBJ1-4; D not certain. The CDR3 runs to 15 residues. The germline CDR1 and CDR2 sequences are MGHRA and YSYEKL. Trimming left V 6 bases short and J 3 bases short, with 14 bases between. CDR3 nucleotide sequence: TGCGCCAGCAGTCGCCGGGAGAACGCTAATGAAAAACTGTTTTTT. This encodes CASSRRENANEKLFF.

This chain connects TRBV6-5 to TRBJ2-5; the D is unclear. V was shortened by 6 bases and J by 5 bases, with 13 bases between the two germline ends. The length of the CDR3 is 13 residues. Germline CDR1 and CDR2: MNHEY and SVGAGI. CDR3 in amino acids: CASSSRPTETQYF. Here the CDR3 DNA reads TGTGCCAGCAGCAGTCGTCCCACGGAGACCCAGTACTTC.

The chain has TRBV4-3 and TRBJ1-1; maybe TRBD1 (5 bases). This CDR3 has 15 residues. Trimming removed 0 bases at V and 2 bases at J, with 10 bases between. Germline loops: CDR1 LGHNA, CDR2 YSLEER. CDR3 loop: CASSQDFGQNTEAFF. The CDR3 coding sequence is TGCGCCAGCAGCCAAGATTTTGGACAAAACACTGAAGCTTTCTTT.

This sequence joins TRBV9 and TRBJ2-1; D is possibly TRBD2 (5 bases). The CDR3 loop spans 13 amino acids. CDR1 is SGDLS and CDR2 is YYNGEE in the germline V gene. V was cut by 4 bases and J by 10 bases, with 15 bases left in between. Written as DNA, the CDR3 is TGTGCCAGCAGCCCCAGAGACTACGGAGAGCAGTTCTTC. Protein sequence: CASSPRDYGEQFF.

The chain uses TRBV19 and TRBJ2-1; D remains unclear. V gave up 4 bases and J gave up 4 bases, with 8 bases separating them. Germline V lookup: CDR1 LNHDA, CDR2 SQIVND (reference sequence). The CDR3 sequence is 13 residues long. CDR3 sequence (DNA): TGTGCCAGTAGTACCTATACTTACAATGAGCAGTTCTTC. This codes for CASSTYTYNEQFF. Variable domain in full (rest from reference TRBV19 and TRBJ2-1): DGGITQSPKYLFRKEGQNVTLSCEQNLNHDAMYWYRQDPGQGLRLIYYSQIVNDFQKGDIAEGYSVSREKKESFPLTVTSAQKNPTAFYLCASSTYTYNEQFFGPGTRLTVL.

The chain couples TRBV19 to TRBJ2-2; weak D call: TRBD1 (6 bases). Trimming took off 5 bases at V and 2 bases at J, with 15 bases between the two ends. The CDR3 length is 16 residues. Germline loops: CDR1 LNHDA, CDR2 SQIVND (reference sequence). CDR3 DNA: TGTGCCAGTAGTCCATCGGGACATTTAAACACCGGGGAGCTGTTTTTT. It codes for CASSPSGHLNTGELFF.

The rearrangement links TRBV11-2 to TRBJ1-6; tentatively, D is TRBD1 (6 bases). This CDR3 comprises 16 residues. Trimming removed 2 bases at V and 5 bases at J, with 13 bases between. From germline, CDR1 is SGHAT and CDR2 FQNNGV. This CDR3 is CASSLHGQKNNSPLHF. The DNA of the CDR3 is TGTGCCAGCAGCTTACATGGACAGAAAAATAATTCACCCCTCCACTTT.

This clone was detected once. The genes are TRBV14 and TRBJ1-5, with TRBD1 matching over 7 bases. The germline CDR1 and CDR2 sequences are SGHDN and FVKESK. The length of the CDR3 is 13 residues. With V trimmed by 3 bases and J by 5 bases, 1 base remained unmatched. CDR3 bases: TGTGCCAGCAGCCAGGACAGGTATCAGCCCCAGCATTTT. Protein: CASSQDRYQPQHF.

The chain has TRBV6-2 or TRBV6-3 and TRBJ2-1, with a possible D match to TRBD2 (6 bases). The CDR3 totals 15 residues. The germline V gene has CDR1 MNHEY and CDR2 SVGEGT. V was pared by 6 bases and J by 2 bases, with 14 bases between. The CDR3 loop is CASSLHSGAYNEQFF. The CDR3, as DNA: TGTGCCAGCAGCCTGCATAGCGGAGCCTACAATGAGCAGTTCTTC.

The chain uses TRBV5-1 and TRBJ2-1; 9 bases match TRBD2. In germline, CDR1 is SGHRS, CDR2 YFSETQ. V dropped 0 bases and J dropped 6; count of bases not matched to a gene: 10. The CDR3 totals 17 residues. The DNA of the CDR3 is TGCGCCAGCAGCTTGGAGACTAGCGGAATGGGGTCCAATGAGCAGTTCTTC. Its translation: CASSLETSGMGSNEQFF.

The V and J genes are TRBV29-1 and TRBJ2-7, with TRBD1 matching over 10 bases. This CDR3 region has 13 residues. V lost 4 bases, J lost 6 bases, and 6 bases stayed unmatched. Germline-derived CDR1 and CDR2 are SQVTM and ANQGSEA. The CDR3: CSVGRDRGGEQYF. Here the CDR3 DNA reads TGCAGCGTTGGCCGGGACAGGGGCGGCGAGCAGTACTTC.

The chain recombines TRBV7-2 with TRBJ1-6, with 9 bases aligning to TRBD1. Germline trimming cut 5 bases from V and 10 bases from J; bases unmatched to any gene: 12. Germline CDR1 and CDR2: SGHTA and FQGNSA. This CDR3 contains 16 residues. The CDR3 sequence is CASSPRPGQGKSPLHF. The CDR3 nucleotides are TGTGCCAGCAGCCCCCGACCGGGACAGGGTAAATCACCCCTCCACTTT.

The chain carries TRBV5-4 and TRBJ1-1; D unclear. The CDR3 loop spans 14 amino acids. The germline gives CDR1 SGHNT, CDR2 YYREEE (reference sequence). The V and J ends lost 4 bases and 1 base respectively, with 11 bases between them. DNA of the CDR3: TGTGCCAGCAGCCTCATCCGGGAGAACACTGAAGCTTTCTTT. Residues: CASSLIRENTEAFF.

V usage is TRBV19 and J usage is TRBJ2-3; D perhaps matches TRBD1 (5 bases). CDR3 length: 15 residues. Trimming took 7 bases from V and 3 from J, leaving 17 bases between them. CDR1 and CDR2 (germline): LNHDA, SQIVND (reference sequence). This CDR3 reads CASTPVGDQTDTQYF. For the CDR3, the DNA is TGTGCCAGTACCCCGGTAGGGGATCAAACAGATACGCAGTATTTT.

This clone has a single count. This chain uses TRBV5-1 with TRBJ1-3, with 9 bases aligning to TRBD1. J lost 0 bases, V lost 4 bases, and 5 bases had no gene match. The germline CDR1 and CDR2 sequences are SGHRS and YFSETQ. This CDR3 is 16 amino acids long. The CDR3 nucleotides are TGCGCCAGCAGCACCGGGACAGGGAGCTCTGGAAACACCATATATTTT. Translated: CASSTGTGSSGNTIYF.

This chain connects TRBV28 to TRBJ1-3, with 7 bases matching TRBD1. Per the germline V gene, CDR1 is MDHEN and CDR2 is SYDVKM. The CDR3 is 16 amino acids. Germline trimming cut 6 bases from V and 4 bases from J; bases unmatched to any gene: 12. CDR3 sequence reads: CASSRGGRESGNTIYF. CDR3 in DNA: TGTGCCAGCAGCCGAGGGGGCCGCGAGTCCGGAAACACCATATATTTT.

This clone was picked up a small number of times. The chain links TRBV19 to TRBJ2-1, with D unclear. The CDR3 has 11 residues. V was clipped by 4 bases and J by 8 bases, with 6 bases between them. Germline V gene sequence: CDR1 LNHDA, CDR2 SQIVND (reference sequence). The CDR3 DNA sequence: TGTGCCAGTAGTACAGACTATGAGCAGTTCTTC. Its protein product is CASSTDYEQFF.

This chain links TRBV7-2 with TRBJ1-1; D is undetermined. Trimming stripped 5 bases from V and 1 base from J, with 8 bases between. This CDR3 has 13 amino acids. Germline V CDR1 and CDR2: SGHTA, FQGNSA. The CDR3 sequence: CASSLQTNTEAFF. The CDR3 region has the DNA TGTGCCAGCAGCCTACAGACGAACACTGAAGCTTTCTTT.

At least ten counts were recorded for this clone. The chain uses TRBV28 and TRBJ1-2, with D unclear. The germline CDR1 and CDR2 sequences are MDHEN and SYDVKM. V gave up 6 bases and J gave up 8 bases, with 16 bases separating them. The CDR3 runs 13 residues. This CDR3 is CASRKAVERGYTF. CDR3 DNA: TGTGCCAGCAGAAAGGCTGTCGAGCGAGGCTACACCTTC.

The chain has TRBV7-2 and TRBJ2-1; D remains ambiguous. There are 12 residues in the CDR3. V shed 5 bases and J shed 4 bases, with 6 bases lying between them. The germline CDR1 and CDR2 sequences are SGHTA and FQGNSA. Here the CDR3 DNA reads TGTGCCAGCAGCCGACTTTACAATGAGCAGTTCTTC. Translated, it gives CASSRLYNEQFF.

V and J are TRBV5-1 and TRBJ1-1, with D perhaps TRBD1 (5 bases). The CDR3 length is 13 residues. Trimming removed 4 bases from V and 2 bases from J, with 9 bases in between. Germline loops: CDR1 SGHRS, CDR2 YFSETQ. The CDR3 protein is CASSAGTNTEAFF. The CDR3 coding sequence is TGCGCCAGCAGCGCCGGGACTAACACTGAAGCTTTCTTT.

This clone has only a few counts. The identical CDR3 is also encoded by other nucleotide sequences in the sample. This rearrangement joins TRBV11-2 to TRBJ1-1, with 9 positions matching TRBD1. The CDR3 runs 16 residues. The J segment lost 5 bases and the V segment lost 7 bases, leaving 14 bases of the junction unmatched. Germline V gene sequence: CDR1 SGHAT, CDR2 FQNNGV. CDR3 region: CASTLSGRQGGTEAFF. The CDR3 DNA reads TGTGCCAGCACACTGTCTGGCAGACAGGGGGGGACTGAAGCTTTCTTT.